What follows describes a single TCR beta chain. The PCR contained 60 Vbeta and 13 Jbeta primers. Authors' methods: Unique TCR beta chains totaled roughly 81 million in a later count, with some 10 million of them shared. Profiled with immunoSEQ multiplex PCR; TCRdb holds only in-frame clones, not every one. The V and J calls and clone size were taken over from that table, and D and trimming were inferred from the DNA. The sample carries about 200,000 clones, 80% to 85% recorded once. These data come from a study of cytomegalovirus exposure and HLA in healthy donors. This receptor was obtained from a woman aged 40 to 49 in good health and CMV-seronegative. Sequenced material: PBMCs.

Here the CDR3 reads CASKKASRGYTF. CDR3 sequence (DNA): TGCGCCAGCAAGAAAGCCTCGCGTGGCTACACCTTC. The chain uses TRBV23-1 and TRBJ1-2; no reliable D call. TRBV23-1 is recorded as an ORF, its role being uncertain. There are 12 residues in the CDR3. Trimming took off 7 bases at V and 7 bases at J, with 13 bases between the two ends.